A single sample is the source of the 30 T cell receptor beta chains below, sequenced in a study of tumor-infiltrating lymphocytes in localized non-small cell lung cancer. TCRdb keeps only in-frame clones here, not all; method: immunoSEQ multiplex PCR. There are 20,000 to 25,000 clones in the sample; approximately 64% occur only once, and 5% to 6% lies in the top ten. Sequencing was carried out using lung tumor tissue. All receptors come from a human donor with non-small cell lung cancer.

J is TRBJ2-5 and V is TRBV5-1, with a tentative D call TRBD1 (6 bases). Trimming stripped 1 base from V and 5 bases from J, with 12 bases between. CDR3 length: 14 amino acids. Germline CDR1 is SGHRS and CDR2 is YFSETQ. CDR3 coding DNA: TGCGCCAGCAGCTTGACGGCAGGGGATGAGACCCAGTACTTC. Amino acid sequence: CASSLTAGDETQYF. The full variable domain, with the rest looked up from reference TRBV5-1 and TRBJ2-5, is KAGVTQTPRYLIKTRGQQVTLSCSPISGHRSVSWYQQTPGQGLQFLFEYFSETQRNKGNFPGRFSGRQFSNSRSEMNVSTLELGDSALYLCASSLTAGDETQYFGPGTRLLVL.

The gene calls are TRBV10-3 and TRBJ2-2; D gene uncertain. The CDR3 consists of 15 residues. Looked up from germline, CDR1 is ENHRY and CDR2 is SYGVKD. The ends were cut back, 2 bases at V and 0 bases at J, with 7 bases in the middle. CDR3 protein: CAISEAQTNTGELFF. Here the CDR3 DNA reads TGTGCCATCAGTGAGGCCCAGACGAACACCGGGGAGCTGTTTTTT.

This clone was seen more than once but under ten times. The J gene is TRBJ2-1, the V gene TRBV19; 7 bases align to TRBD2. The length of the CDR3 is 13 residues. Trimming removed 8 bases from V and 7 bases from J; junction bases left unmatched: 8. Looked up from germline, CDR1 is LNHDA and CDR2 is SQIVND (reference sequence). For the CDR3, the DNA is TGTGCCAGTGGGGGGGAAAGTGTGAATGAGCAGTTCTTC. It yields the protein CASGGESVNEQFF.

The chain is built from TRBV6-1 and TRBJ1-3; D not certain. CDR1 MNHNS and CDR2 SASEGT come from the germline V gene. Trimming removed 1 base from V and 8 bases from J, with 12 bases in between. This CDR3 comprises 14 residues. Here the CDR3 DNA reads TGTGCCAGCAGTGAAGGAGCGGGCTATGACACCATATATTTT. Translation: CASSEGAGYDTIYF.

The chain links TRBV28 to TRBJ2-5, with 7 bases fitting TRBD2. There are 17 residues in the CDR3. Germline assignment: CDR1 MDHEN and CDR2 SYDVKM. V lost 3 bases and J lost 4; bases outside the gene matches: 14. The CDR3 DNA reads TGTGCCAGCAGTTTCTCCAAGTCGGGGGGAGGGCGAGAGACCCAGTACTTC. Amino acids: CASSFSKSGGGRETQYF.

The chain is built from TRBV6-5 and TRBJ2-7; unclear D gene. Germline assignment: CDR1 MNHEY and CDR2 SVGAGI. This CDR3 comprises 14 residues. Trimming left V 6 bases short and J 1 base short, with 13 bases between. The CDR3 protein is CASRPRARSYEQYF. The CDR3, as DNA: TGTGCCAGCAGGCCCAGAGCGAGGTCCTACGAGCAGTACTTC.

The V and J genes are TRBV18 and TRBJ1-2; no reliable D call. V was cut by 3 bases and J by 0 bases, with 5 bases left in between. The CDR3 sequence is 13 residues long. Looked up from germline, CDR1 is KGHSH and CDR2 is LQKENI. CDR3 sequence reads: CASSPEANYGYTF. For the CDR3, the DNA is TGTGCCAGCTCACCTGAGGCTAACTATGGCTACACCTTC.

In nucleotides, the CDR3 is TGTGCCAGCAGCAGGGGAGGGACAGGGATTAACGGGGAGCTGTTTTTT. Translating gives CASSRGGTGINGELFF. This chain links TRBV9 with TRBJ2-2; 9 nucleotides agree with TRBD1. CDR1 and CDR2 (germline): SGDLS, YYNGEE. V lost 4 bases to trimming and J lost 7 bases; unmatched junction nucleotides: 11. The CDR3 contains 16 residues.

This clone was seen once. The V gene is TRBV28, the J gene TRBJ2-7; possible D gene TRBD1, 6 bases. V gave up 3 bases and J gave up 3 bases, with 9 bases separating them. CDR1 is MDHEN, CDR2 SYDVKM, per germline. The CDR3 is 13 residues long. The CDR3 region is CASSLDRGYEQYF. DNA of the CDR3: TGTGCCAGCAGTTTGGACAGAGGCTACGAGCAGTACTTC.

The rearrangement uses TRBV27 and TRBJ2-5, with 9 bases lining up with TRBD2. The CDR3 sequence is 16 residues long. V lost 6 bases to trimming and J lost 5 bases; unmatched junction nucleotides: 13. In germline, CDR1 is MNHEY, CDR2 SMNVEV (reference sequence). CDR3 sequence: CASRSLAGTQGETQYF. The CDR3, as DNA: TGTGCCAGCAGGTCCCTAGCGGGAACCCAGGGGGAGACCCAGTACTTC.

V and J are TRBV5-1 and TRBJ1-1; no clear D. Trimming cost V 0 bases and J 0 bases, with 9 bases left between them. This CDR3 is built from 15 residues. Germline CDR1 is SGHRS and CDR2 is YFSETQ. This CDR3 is CASSLGGSLNTEAFF. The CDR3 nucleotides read TGCGCCAGCAGCTTGGGAGGCAGTCTGAACACTGAAGCTTTCTTT.

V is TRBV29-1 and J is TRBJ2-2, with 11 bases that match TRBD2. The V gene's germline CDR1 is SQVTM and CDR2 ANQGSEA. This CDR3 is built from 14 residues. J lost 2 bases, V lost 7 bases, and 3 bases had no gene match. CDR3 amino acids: CSGGTSGNTGELFF. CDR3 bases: TGCAGCGGCGGGACTAGCGGAAACACCGGGGAGCTGTTTTTT.

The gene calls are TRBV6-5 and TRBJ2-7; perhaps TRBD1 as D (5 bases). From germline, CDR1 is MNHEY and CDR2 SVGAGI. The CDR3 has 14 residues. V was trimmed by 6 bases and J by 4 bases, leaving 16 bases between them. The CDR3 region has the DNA TGTGCCAGCAGATTCTTCGACAGTGGTTACGAGCAGTACTTC. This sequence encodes CASRFFDSGYEQYF.

The CDR3, as DNA: TGTGCCAGCAGTGCCGGACAGGCCCCCTACGAGCAGTACTTC. Translated: CASSAGQAPYEQYF. This chain joins TRBV2 and TRBJ2-7; TRBD1 matches 7 bases. The CDR3 extends over 14 amino acids. CDR1 SNHLY and CDR2 FYNNEI come from the germline V gene. With V trimmed by 4 bases and J by 2 bases, 5 bases remained unmatched.

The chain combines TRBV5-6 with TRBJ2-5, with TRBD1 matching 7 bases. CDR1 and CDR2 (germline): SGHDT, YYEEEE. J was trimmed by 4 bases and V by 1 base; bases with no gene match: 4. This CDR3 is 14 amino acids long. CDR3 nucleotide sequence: TGTGCCAGCAGCTTGAAGACAGGGCTAGAGACCCAGTACTTC. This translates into CASSLKTGLETQYF. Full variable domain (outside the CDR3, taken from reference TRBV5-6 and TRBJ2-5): DAGVTQSPTHLIKTRGQQVTLRCSPKSGHDTVSWYQQALGQGPQFIFQYYEEEERQRGNFPDRFSGHQFPNYSSELNVNALLLGDSALYLCASSLKTGLETQYFGPGTRLLVL.

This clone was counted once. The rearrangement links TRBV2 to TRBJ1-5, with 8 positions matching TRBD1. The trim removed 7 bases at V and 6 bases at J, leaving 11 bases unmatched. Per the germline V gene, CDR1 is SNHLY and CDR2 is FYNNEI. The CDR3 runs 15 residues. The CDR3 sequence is CASTNDRGGGQPQHF. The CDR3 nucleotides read TGTGCCAGCACTAATGACAGGGGCGGGGGTCAGCCCCAGCATTTT.

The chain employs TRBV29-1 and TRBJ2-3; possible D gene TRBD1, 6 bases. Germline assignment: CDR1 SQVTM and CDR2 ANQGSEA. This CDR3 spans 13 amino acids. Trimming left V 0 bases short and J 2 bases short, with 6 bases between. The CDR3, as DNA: TGCAGCGTTGAAGAGGGGGCCACAGATACGCAGTATTTT. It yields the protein CSVEEGATDTQYF.

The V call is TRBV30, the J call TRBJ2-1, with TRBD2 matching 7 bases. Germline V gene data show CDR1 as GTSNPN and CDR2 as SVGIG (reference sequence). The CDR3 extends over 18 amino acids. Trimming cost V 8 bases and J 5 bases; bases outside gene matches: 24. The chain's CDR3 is CAGHPGLRSVAQHNEQFF. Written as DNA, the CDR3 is TGTGCCGGCCATCCGGGACTACGATCGGTGGCCCAACACAATGAGCAGTTCTTC.

The CDR3 region is CASSSLTGNNSPLHF. The CDR3 nucleotides are TGTGCCAGCAGCTCCTTGACAGGGAATAATTCACCCCTCCACTTT. The J gene is TRBJ1-6, the V gene TRBV7-2; 7 bases match TRBD1. The germline V gene encodes CDR1 SGHTA and CDR2 FQGNSA. Losses at the gene ends were 4 bases for V and 5 bases for J; bases not matched to a gene: 5. There are 15 residues in the CDR3.

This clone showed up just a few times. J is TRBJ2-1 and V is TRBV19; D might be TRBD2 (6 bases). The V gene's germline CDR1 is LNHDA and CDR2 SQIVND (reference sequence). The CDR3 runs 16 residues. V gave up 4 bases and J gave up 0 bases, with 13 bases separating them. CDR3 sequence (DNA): TGTGCCAGTAGTAGTTTGCGGGGAAGCTCCTACAATGAGCAGTTCTTC. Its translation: CASSSLRGSSYNEQFF.

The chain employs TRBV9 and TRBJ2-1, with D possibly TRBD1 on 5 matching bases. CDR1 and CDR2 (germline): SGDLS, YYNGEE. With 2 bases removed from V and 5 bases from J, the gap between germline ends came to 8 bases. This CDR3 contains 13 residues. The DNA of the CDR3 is TGTGCCAGCAGCGTGGGGCTTAACAATGAGCAGTTCTTC. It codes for CASSVGLNNEQFF.

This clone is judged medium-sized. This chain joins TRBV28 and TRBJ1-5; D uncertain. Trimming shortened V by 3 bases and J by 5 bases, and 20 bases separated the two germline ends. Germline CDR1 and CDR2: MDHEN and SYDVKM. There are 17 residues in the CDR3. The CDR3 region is CASSFGGRAVSYQPQHF. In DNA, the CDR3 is TGTGCCAGCAGTTTTGGCGGGAGGGCCGTCTCTTATCAGCCCCAGCATTTT.

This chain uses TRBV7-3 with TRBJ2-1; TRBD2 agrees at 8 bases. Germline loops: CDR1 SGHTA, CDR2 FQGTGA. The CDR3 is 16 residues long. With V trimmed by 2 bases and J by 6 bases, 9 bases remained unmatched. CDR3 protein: CASSLGRSSGSNEQFF. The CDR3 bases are TGTGCCAGCAGCTTAGGTAGATCAAGCGGGAGCAATGAGCAGTTCTTC.

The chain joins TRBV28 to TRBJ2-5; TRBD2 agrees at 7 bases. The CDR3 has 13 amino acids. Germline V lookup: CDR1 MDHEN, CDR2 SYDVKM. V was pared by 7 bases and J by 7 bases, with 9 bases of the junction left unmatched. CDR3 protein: CASTLPGRGTQYF. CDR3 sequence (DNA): TGTGCCAGCACCCTGCCGGGGAGGGGGACCCAGTACTTC.

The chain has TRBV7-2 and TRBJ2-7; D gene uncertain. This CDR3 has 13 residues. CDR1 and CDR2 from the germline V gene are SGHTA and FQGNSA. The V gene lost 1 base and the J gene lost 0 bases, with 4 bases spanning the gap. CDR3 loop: CASSLVASYEQYF. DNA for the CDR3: TGTGCCAGCAGCTTAGTTGCCTCCTACGAGCAGTACTTC.

The CDR3 DNA reads TGCGCCAGCAGCTTGGGGGACAGGGAGAACACTGAAGCTTTCTTT. Translation: CASSLGDRENTEAFF. This chain links TRBV5-1 with TRBJ1-1; TRBD1 agrees at 9 bases. Germline lookup yields CDR1 SGHRS and CDR2 YFSETQ. The CDR3 is 15 amino acids. V shed 0 bases, J shed 1 base, and the junction held 1 base outside the gene matches. The full variable domain, with the rest looked up from reference TRBV5-1 and TRBJ1-1, is KAGVTQTPRYLIKTRGQQVTLSCSPISGHRSVSWYQQTPGQGLQFLFEYFSETQRNKGNFPGRFSGRQFSNSRSEMNVSTLELGDSALYLCASSLGDRENTEAFFGQGTRLTVV.

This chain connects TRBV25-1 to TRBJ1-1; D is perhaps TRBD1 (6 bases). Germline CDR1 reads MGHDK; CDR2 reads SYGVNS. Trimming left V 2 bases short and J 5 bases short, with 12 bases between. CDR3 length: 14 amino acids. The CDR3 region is CASSERGGRTEAFF. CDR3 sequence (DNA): TGTGCCAGCAGTGAACGGGGGGGCAGGACTGAAGCTTTCTTT.

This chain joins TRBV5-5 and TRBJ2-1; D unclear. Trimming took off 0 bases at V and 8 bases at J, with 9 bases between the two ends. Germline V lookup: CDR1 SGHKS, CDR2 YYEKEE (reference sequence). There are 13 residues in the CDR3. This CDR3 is CASSLGYGYEQFF. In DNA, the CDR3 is TGTGCCAGCAGCTTGGGCTACGGTTATGAGCAGTTCTTC.

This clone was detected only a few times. Written as DNA, the CDR3 is TGTGCCAGCAGCCGGGTTATCCCGAGGGCTTTCTTT. Encoded protein: CASSRVIPRAFF. The V call is TRBV5-8, the J call TRBJ1-1; D gene ambiguous. V was cut by 4 bases and J by 11 bases, with 15 bases left in between. CDR1 is SGHTS and CDR2 is YDEGEE in the germline V gene. This CDR3 contains 12 residues.

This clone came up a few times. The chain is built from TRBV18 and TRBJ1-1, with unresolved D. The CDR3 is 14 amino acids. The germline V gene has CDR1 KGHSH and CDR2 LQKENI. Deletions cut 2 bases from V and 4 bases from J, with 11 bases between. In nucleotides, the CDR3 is TGTGCCAGCTCACCAAGTCCGTCCCCCACTGAAGCTTTCTTT. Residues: CASSPSPSPTEAFF.